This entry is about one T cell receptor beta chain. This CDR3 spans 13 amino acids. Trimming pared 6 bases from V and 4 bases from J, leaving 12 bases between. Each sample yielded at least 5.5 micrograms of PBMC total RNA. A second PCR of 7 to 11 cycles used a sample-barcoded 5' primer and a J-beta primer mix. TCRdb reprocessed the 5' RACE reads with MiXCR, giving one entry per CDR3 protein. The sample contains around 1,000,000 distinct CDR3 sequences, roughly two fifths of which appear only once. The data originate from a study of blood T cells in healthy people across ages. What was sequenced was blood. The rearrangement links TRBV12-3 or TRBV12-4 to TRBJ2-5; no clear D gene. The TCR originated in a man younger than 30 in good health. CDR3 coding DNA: TGTGCCAGCAGCCCCTTCAAGGGAGAGACCCAGTACTTC. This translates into CASSPFKGETQYF.